Listed below are T cell receptor beta chains from one sample, sequenced in a study of T cell clones after liver transplantation. This table comes from immunoSEQ multiplex PCR, and its TCRdb copy is limited to in-frame clones, with some not included. The sample includes fewer than 80,000 clones, 80% to 90% of them seen just once. Sequences were derived from CD4+ T cells from blood, sampled about 50 months after liver transplant. These receptors were taken from a human patient who received a liver transplant. The T cells may partly be graft donor cells. Each CDR3 is given with its conserved first and last residue. D genes are given only for firm matches. Clone size is stated in some rows and not others, as once, few, many or a class when expanded.

>TRBJ1-1|TRBV12-5|.|.
CASGLVGENTEAFF
TGTGCTAGTGGTTTGGTAGGGGAGAACACTGAAGCTTTCTTT
>TRBJ1-4|TRBV10-3|few|.
CAISERESGATNEKLFF
TGTGCCATCAGTGAACGGGAGAGTGGGGCAACTAATGAAAAACTGTTTTTT
>TRBJ2-1|TRBV18|.|TRBD2
CASSPISGTSGRGYNEQFF
TGTGCCAGCTCACCCATCTCCGGGACTAGCGGGAGGGGGTACAATGAGCAGTTCTTC
>TRBJ2-1|TRBV4-2|.|TRBD2
CASSPTSGGNNEQFF
TGTGCCAGCAGCCCCACTAGCGGGGGGAACAATGAGCAGTTCTTC
>TRBJ1-2|TRBV9|.|TRBD1
CASSGQGLYGYTF
TGTGCCAGCAGCGGACAGGGTTTGTATGGCTACACCTTC
>TRBJ2-1|TRBV5-1|medium-sized|TRBD2
CASRSSGGATNEQFF
TGCGCCAGCCGTTCTAGCGGGGGGGCCACGAATGAGCAGTTCTTC
>TRBJ2-5|TRBV5-1|.|.
CASSSEGTSQETQYF
TGCGCCAGCAGCTCAGAAGGGACATCGCAAGAGACCCAGTACTTC
>TRBJ2-7|TRBV28|.|.
CASSSAISYEQYF
TGTGCCAGCAGTTCTGCTATTTCCTACGAGCAGTACTTC
>TRBJ1-1|TRBV11-2|once|.
CASSSLGLLRAEAFF
TGTGCCAGCAGCTCCCTCGGGCTTCTTAGAGCTGAAGCTTTCTTT
>TRBJ1-5|TRBV28|few|.
CASIPTRGRQPQHF
TGTGCCAGCATCCCGACCCGGGGGAGACAGCCCCAGCATTTT
>TRBJ1-2|TRBV5-4|.|.
CASRAGGDYGYTF
TGTGCCAGCAGAGCAGGAGGGGACTATGGCTACACCTTC
>TRBJ2-1|TRBV14|.|.
CASSPPYAGYNEQFF
TGTGCCAGCAGCCCGCCGTATGCGGGTTACAATGAGCAGTTCTTC
>TRBJ1-2|TRBV5-6|few|TRBD1
CASRLRDRGFYHGYTF
TGTGCCAGCAGACTCCGGGACAGGGGCTTTTATCATGGCTACACCTTC
>TRBJ2-3|TRBV18|.|.
CASSPPIMSDTQYF
TGTGCCAGCTCACCCCCAATAATGTCAGATACGCAGTATTTT
>TRBJ1-1|TRBV2|once|.
CASKRSDSRDVGKAFF
TGTGCCAGCAAAAGGTCTGATTCCCGGGACGTCGGAAAAGCTTTCTTT
>TRBJ2-7|TRBV4-1|.|.
CASSQASGHEQYF
TGCGCCAGCAGCCAAGCCTCGGGACACGAGCAGTACTTC
>TRBJ2-1|TRBV28|.|TRBD1
CASKGQGVSSGYNEQFF
TGTGCCAGCAAAGGACAGGGGGTAAGTAGCGGATACAATGAGCAGTTCTTC
>TRBJ2-3|TRBV4-2|.|.
CASSKERTPSTDTQYF
TGTGCCAGCAGCAAAGAACGGACACCTAGCACAGATACGCAGTATTTT
>TRBJ1-2|TRBV16|.|.
CASSPTGSGYTF
TGTGCCAGCAGCCCGACAGGATCCGGCTACACCTTC
>TRBJ2-5|TRBV9|.|.
CASSLSSEQETQYF
TGTGCCAGCAGTTTATCTAGCGAGCAAGAGACCCAGTACTTC
>TRBJ2-5|TRBV19|few|.
CASSIEGGETQYF
TGTGCCAGTAGTATCGAGGGGGGAGAGACCCAGTACTTC
>TRBJ1-4|TRBV27|.|.
CASRLTGKGEKLFF
TGTGCCAGCAGGCTAACAGGGAAAGGGGAAAAACTGTTTTTT
>TRBJ1-1|TRBV18|.|.
CASSTGNTEAFF
TGTGCCAGCTCAACAGGGAACACTGAAGCTTTCTTT
>TRBJ2-7|TRBV6-5|many|TRBD1
CASSYSQRDRAYEQYF
TGTGCCAGCAGTTACAGTCAGAGGGACAGGGCTTACGAGCAGTACTTC
>TRBJ2-3|TRBV11-1|.|.
CASSLGLGPSTDTQYF
TGTGCCAGCAGCTTAGGTCTAGGACCTAGCACAGATACGCAGTATTTT
>TRBJ2-5|TRBV27|few|TRBD2
CASRTNLAGKETQYF
TGTGCCAGCAGAACGAATTTAGCGGGAAAAGAGACCCAGTACTTC
>TRBJ1-2|TRBV18|few|.
CASSPSIYGYTF
TGTGCCAGCTCACCGTCAATCTATGGCTACACCTTC
>TRBJ2-1|TRBV7-7|.|TRBD1
CASSPNPRTGGNEQFF
TGTGCTAGCAGCCCTAATCCAAGGACAGGGGGCAATGAGCAGTTCTTC
>TRBJ2-7|TRBV19|.|.
CASSIQGSGYEQYF
TGTGCCAGTAGTATCCAGGGTTCGGGTTACGAGCAGTACTTC
>TRBJ1-5|TRBV5-8|.|.
CASSLAGLRQPQHF
TGTGCCAGCAGCTTGGCAGGGCTTAGGCAGCCCCAGCATTTT